This TCR beta chain was retrieved from a study of cytomegalovirus exposure and HLA in healthy donors. Both 60 Vbeta primers and 13 Jbeta primers went into the PCR. TCRdb's copy holds only in-frame clones and misses some; the assay was immunoSEQ multiplex PCR. This sample has approximately 100,000 clones; just under 75% occur once, and the top ten carry about 2%. This clone has just one count. The antigen is undetermined. Study-wide results and caveats: When a later analysis compared HLA-associated TCR beta chains with equally common others, the HLA-associated chains turned out to be more clonally expanded and to have lower generation probabilities.

CDR1 is SGHTA, CDR2 FQGNSA, per germline. V was trimmed by 5 bases and J by 1 base, leaving 8 bases between them. This CDR3 has 13 residues. The J gene is TRBJ1-2, the V gene TRBV7-2; D uncertain. This clonotype originated in a human donor in good health. Sequenced: PBMCs. Here the CDR3 DNA reads TGTGCCAGCAGCAATTCCGGTAACTATGGCTACACCTTC. Its translation: CASSNSGNYGYTF.